This paragraph covers one T cell receptor (beta chain) sequence. This sample stems from a study of blood T cell repertoires in COVID-19. Looking at the study overall: Samples of COVID-19 (acute and convalescent) were obtained from the United States, Italy and Spain. T cells, B-cell-depleted T cells, or PBMCs provided the cDNA or gDNA that served as material.

CDR3 length equals 15 residues. Germline lookup yields CDR1 MNHNS and CDR2 SASEGT. Losses at the gene ends were 3 bases for V and 5 bases for J; bases not matched to a gene: 4. Under the authors' procedure: Quantification of nucleated cells was approximated via reference gene primer amplification. Some clones are missing from TCRdb's copy, which holds only in-frame ones; the method was immunoSEQ multiplex PCR. From that table come the V and J calls and clone size; the DNA was used to work out D and trimming. This table holds 220,000 or so clones, less than 90% found once. The clonotype originates from a man aged 25-45 years with active or convalescent COVID-19. The chain combines TRBV6-1 with TRBJ2-3; 11 positions agree with TRBD2. The sequenced material came from peripheral blood. The CDR3 spells CASSDSGRAGDTQYF. The CDR3 DNA reads TGTGCCAGCAGTGATAGCGGGAGGGCCGGAGATACGCAGTATTTT.